The clone carrying this T cell receptor beta chain was counted many times. These data originate in a study of identical twins. One entry per CDR3 protein, called by TCRdb with MiXCR from the 5' RACE reads. The repertoire consists of about 200,000 distinct CDR3 sequences, with roughly a tenth occurring once and the leading ten covering 5% to 6.5%. Trimming removed 5 bases at V and 3 bases at J, with 10 bases between. Germline CDR1 SGHVS, CDR2 FQNEAQ. The CDR3 spans 13 residues. V usage is TRBV7-8 and J usage is TRBJ1-1; D is perhaps TRBD1 (5 bases). The TCR was taken from a woman aged 18-29 years in good health. The source material was memory (CD45RO+) T cells sorted from blood. This CDR3 reads CASSSGADTEAFF. The DNA of the CDR3 is TGTGCCAGCAGCAGCGGGGCGGACACTGAAGCTTTCTTT.